This TCR beta chain was sequenced for a study of response to subunit inactivated influenza vaccine. TCRdb reanalysed the RT-PCR reads using MiXCR and keeps one entry per CDR3 protein. The repertoire includes just under 550,000 distinct CDR3 sequences, under 30% of them detected once, and approximately 2.9% sits in the top ten. With V trimmed by 4 bases and J by 8 bases, 9 bases remained unmatched. CDR3 length: 17 residues. The V gene's germline CDR1 is SGHRS and CDR2 YFSETQ. The same data also contributed to another study, on T cells expressing NK-cell markers. From that second work: 5'RACE template switching built TCR beta cDNA with unique molecular identifiers. Of eight sequenced donors, seven were HCMV-seropositive and one HCMV-seronegative. A handful of donors had dominant NKG2C+ clonotypes that comprised roughly 1.0-7.5% of their CD8+ T cells. In several donors, dominant clonotypes made up 28.3-60.1% of CD3+CD56-NKG2C+ cells.

Sequenced material: CD4+ T cells sorted from PBMCs, taken less than 13 days after vaccination. The chain combines TRBV5-1 with TRBJ2-1, with 16 bases aligning to TRBD2. The receptor was derived from a man between 50 and 59 years old who received an inactivated influenza vaccine. The CDR3 here is CASSAGTSGGGRDEQFF. The CDR3 DNA is TGCGCCAGCAGCGCCGGGACTAGCGGGGGGGGACGGGATGAGCAGTTCTTC.